This TCR beta chain was sequenced in a study of blood T cell repertoires in COVID-19 (dated by TCRdb to about 2020). Some background on the complete study: Samples from collaborators originated in the United States, Italy and Spain and spanned both the acute and convalescent phases of COVID-19. Where available, HLA class I and class II types were taken from metadata supplied by the sample provider and were not determined by assay-based typing. The prospective study material was composed of cDNA or gDNA derived from T cells, B-cell-depleted T cells, or PBMCs. The dataset comprised deeply sampled blood TCRbeta repertoires from subjects exposed to, actively infected with, or recovered from COVID-19. Samples came from the ongoing ImmuneRACE study (first 160 participants) plus 1,254 subjects from 6 global collaborators. The repertoires were made available in a free public database intended to serve as a resource for research on the immune response to SARS-CoV-2. Nearly every sample came with metadata listing a de-identified subject ID, COVID-19 status, age in years and sex. Paper-wide results and their limitations: The quantity of clinical and demographic metadata differed by source and by participant and was supplied without curation.

Regarding this clone: Its antigen is still unknown. Base-call qualities are not available, and no considerably larger clone is one nucleotide away.

One collaborating source in Seattle enrolled patients while the patients were actively infected and followed the patients over time throughout the course of disease. Whole blood was collected in K2EDTA tubes by collaborating institutions according to the institutions' own protocols. For TCRbeta analysis, collaborators shipped samples in one of three forms: frozen whole blood, isolated PBMCs, or DNA extracted from either of those sample types. TCRbeta CDR3 regions were amplified from genomic DNA using the immunoSEQ Assay, a bias-controlled multiplex PCR. Concerning the study's data processing: The number of nucleated cells in each sample was estimated from the amplification of reference gene primers within the assay. To quantify the absolute abundance of each unique TCRbeta CDR3 rearrangement, sequence reads were collapsed and filtered. For each sample, productive Simpson clonality was calculated as the square root of Simpson's diversity index across productive rearrangements. The source is immuneACCESS, and TCRdb retained only in-frame sequences with V and J called. Part of the clones is not carried over; for the studies checked, unresolved V genes explain less than half of this, and the remainder is unexplained. The V and J calls and clone size come from that table; D and trimming were worked out from the DNA. This sample comprises 300,000 to 400,000 clones, more than 75% of them detected only once. Just under 6.5% of the sample is held by the ten biggest clonotypes.

The CDR3 spans 15 residues, from the cysteine through the phenylalanine. Kept here is only the CDR3 DNA, which spans 45 bases and is read in frame from base 1. V is pared back by 3 bases and J by 2 bases, with 14 bases lying between the germline termini. The germline V gene (reference sequence) sets CDR1 to MNHEY and CDR2 to SMNVEV. This receptor was identified in a woman aged 50 to 60 with COVID-19, enrolled during active disease. The rearranged chain carries TRBV27 and TRBJ2-7; TRBD2 is possibly the D segment (6 matching bases). Sequenced sample: peripheral blood. The base sequence is TGTGCCAGCAGTTTTAGTGGGGGGAAAACCTACGAGCAGTACTTC. Its coded protein is CASSFSGGKTYEQYF.